The 22 T cell receptor beta chains below come from one sample, sequenced in a study of molecular identifiers for immune sequencing clone quantification. TCRdb reanalysed the PCR reads using MiXCR and keeps one entry per CDR3 protein. The sample has approximately 550,000 distinct CDR3 sequences; 25% are singletons. Source material: naive CD8+ T cells from blood, with Jurkat cell RNA spiked in. The subset here: FACS-sorted CD8+CD4-CCR7+CD45RA+ naive T cells. The receptors originated from a human donor in good health. Some libraries in this study had Jurkat cell RNA spiked in.

This clonotype was seen only a few times. The gene calls are TRBV19 and TRBJ2-2; TRBD2 is a possible D gene (5 bases). The CDR3 is 13 residues long. V shed 7 bases and J shed 6 bases, with 12 bases lying between them. CDR1 is LNHDA and CDR2 is SQIVND in the germline V gene (reference sequence). Here the CDR3 DNA reads TGTGCCAGTACCTGGGGAGCCGCCGGGGAGCTGTTTTTT. Translation gives CASTWGAAGELFF.

This clonotype showed up many times. The V and J genes are TRBV20-1 and TRBJ2-7, with 9 bases that match TRBD2. With V trimmed by 0 bases and J by 3 bases, 15 bases remained unmatched. Germline loops: CDR1 DFQATT, CDR2 SNEGSKA (reference sequence). The CDR3 totals 18 residues. The CDR3 sequence: CSARDFGSLAGTNYEQYF. The CDR3 nucleotides are TGCAGTGCTAGAGATTTCGGGTCGCTAGCGGGGACCAACTACGAGCAGTACTTC.

The chain is built from TRBV27 and TRBJ1-2; 12 nucleotides agree with TRBD1. The ends lost 5 bases at V and 8 bases at J; junction bases unmatched: 6. Germline CDR1 is MNHEY and CDR2 is SMNVEV (reference sequence). CDR3 length equals 14 residues. CDR3 DNA: TGTGCCAGCAGTACGGGACAGGGGGCTGGCGGCTACACCTTC. It translates to CASSTGQGAGGYTF.

V gene TRBV6-2 or TRBV6-3 combines with J gene TRBJ2-2, with 8 bases fitting TRBD1. V shed 0 bases, J shed 0 bases, and the junction held 12 bases outside the gene matches. The CDR3 runs 20 residues. The germline gives CDR1 MNHEY, CDR2 SVGEGT. CDR3 residues: CASSYSLHSGQGSNTGELFF. The CDR3 DNA reads as TGTGCCAGCAGTTACTCGCTACATAGTGGACAGGGATCGAACACCGGGGAGCTGTTTTTT.

V gene TRBV24-1 combines with J gene TRBJ1-1, with TRBD1 as a possible D gene (5 bases). The CDR3 has 14 amino acids. The ends were cut back, 2 bases at V and 10 bases at J, with 16 bases in the middle. CDR1 KGHDR and CDR2 SFDVKD come from the germline V gene. This chain's CDR3 is CATSDSHLTERAFF. DNA for the CDR3: TGTGCCACCAGTGATTCCCACTTGACAGAGCGAGCTTTCTTT.

The V call is TRBV4-1, the J call TRBJ1-2; 8 nucleotides match TRBD1. The V and J ends lost 0 bases and 3 bases, in that order; junction bases with no gene match: 6. The CDR3 contains 16 residues. Germline loops: CDR1 MGHRA, CDR2 YSYEKL. Here the CDR3 reads CASSQEVTGDYYGYTF. In DNA, the CDR3 is TGCGCCAGCAGCCAAGAGGTGACAGGGGACTACTATGGCTACACCTTC.

This clonotype was detected only a few times. The V gene is TRBV4-1, the J gene TRBJ2-2; D gene ambiguous. Germline-derived CDR1 and CDR2 are MGHRA and YSYEKL. The CDR3 contains 19 residues. Trimming took 3 bases from V and 0 from J, leaving 20 bases between them. The CDR3 loop reads CASSHRTDATYTNTGELFF. The CDR3, as DNA: TGCGCCAGCAGCCACAGGACCGACGCCACTTATACGAACACCGGGGAGCTGTTTTTT.

Only a few counts were recorded for this clonotype. V gene TRBV29-1 combines with J gene TRBJ1-2; D ambiguous. Per germline, CDR1 SQVTM and CDR2 ANQGSEA. This CDR3 has 12 residues. With 4 bases removed from V and 3 bases from J, the gap between germline ends came to 9 bases. CDR3 DNA: TGCAGCGTTGTGCCCGGCGACTATGGCTACACCTTC. As protein: CSVVPGDYGYTF.

The CDR3 coding sequence is TGCAGCGTCCCCGCTGGGGGGGAAAATGAGCAGTTCTTC. Encoded protein: CSVPAGGENEQFF. The chain joins TRBV29-1 to TRBJ2-1; 7 nucleotides agree with TRBD2. Germline V gene data show CDR1 as SQVTM and CDR2 as ANQGSEA. This CDR3 spans 13 amino acids. The V and J ends lost 6 bases and 7 bases, in that order; junction bases with no gene match: 9.

This clonotype was counted ten times or more. The J gene is TRBJ2-5, the V gene TRBV6-5; no definite D call. The germline CDR1 and CDR2 sequences are MNHEY and SVGAGI. The V end was cut by 0 bases, the J end by 5 bases, with 13 bases between. The CDR3 sequence is 15 residues long. The CDR3: CASSYSNDLVETQYF. CDR3 bases: TGTGCCAGCAGTTACTCCAACGACCTTGTGGAGACCCAGTACTTC.

This clonotype was recorded many times. The rearrangement links TRBV7-2 to TRBJ1-1; D gene uncertain. The CDR3 runs to 13 residues. Trimming left V 5 bases short and J 1 base short, with 8 bases between. Looked up from germline, CDR1 is SGHTA and CDR2 is FQGNSA. CDR3 sequence (DNA): TGTGCCAGCAGCCCCATGGGGAACACTGAAGCTTTCTTT. Its protein product is CASSPMGNTEAFF.

On this clonotype itself: The conserved closing phenylalanine or tryptophan is absent in this CDR3, likely reflecting a read error. This chain joins TRBV7-6 and TRBJ1-6; D remains ambiguous. Germline V gives CDR1 SGHVS, CDR2 FNYEAQ. This CDR3 is 18 amino acids long. V gave up 5 bases and J gave up 0 bases, with 17 bases separating them. CDR3 sequence reads: CASSEKIPASSYNSPLHC. CDR3 DNA: TGTGCCAGCAGCGAAAAAATCCCAGCAAGCTCCTATAATTCACCCCTCCACTGT.

As to this clonotype: A read error may explain this, as a much larger clone is one base away. The chain has TRBV27 and TRBJ1-5, with a weak D call TRBD1 (5 bases). The CDR3 is made up of 16 amino acids. Germline assignment: CDR1 MNHEY and CDR2 SMNVEV (reference sequence). The CDR3 region is CASSGSRAGSNQPPHF. The CDR3, as DNA: TGTGCCAGCTCAGGGAGTCGCGCGGGGAGCAATCAGCCCCCGCATTTT.

The chain is built from TRBV9 and TRBJ2-2; 7 bases align to TRBD1. Looked up from germline, CDR1 is SGDLS and CDR2 is YYNGEE. J lost 4 bases, V lost 3 bases, and 9 bases had no gene match. This CDR3 is built from 16 residues. Here the CDR3 DNA reads TGTGCCAGCAGCGGACAGGGCATCAGCCTCACCGGGGAGCTGTTTTTT. It encodes CASSGQGISLTGELFF.

Only a few counts were recorded for this clonotype. The CDR3 region is CASSEDELYNSPLHF. The CDR3 bases are TGTGCCAGCAGTGAAGATGAGCTCTATAATTCACCCCTCCACTTT. V usage is TRBV6-1 and J usage is TRBJ1-6; unclear D gene. Germline CDR1 and CDR2: MNHNS and SASEGT. With 1 base removed from V and 3 bases from J, the gap between germline ends came to 7 bases. The CDR3 sequence is 15 residues long.

Only a few counts were recorded for this clonotype. This rearrangement joins TRBV7-9 to TRBJ1-2; 11 bases fit TRBD1. Germline V CDR1 and CDR2: SEHNR, FQNEAQ (reference sequence). The ends lost 5 bases at V and 8 bases at J; junction bases unmatched: 13. The CDR3 consists of 16 residues. The CDR3 nucleotides are TGTGCCAGCAGCGCATTACCGGGACAGGGGGATACGGGCTACACCTTC. Its translation is CASSALPGQGDTGYTF. The full variable domain, rest sourced from reference TRBV7-9 and TRBJ1-2, is DTGVSQNPRHKITKRGQNVTFRCDPISEHNRLYWYRQTLGQGPEFLTYFQNEAQLEKSRLLSDRFSAERPKGSFSTLEIQRTEQGDSAMYLCASSALPGQGDTGYTFGSGTRLTVV.

A few counts support this clonotype. V and J are TRBV7-9 and TRBJ2-3; 9 bases align to TRBD2. Unmatched junction bases numbered 14, after V lost 10 bases and J lost 6 bases. The CDR3 has 15 residues. Looked up from germline, CDR1 is SEHNR and CDR2 is FQNEAQ (reference sequence). CDR3 residues: CATRGAGGPQDTQYF. CDR3 coding DNA: TGTGCCACCCGGGGAGCGGGGGGACCTCAGGATACGCAGTATTTT. Based on the CDR3 plus reference TRBV7-9 and TRBJ2-3, the full variable domain is DTGVSQNPRHKITKRGQNVTFRCDPISEHNRLYWYRQTLGQGPEFLTYFQNEAQLEKSRLLSDRFSAERPKGSFSTLEIQRTEQGDSAMYLCATRGAGGPQDTQYFGPGTRLTVL.

This clonotype was picked up a small number of times. The chain has TRBV27 and TRBJ1-2; D is perhaps TRBD1 (5 bases). V shed 2 bases and J shed 5 bases, with 12 bases lying between them. This CDR3 is 14 amino acids long. Germline V gene lookup returns CDR1 MNHEY and CDR2 SMNVEV (reference sequence). As DNA, the CDR3 is TGTGCCAGCAGTTTACAGGGAGAGAAGTATGGCTACACCTTC. Protein product: CASSLQGEKYGYTF.

This clonotype was observed a few times. The chain links TRBV11-2 to TRBJ2-3, with TRBD2 matching over 10 bases. The CDR3 contains 15 residues. V shed 5 bases and J 7 bases; nucleotides not matched to a gene: 9. Germline lookup yields CDR1 SGHAT and CDR2 FQNNGV. The DNA for the CDR3 is TGTGCCAGCAGCAGTAGCGGGGGGTTGAGAAATACGCAGTATTTT. It codes for CASSSSGGLRNTQYF.

This clonotype was detected ten times or more. The rearrangement joins TRBV7-2 to TRBJ2-1; 14 nucleotides align to TRBD2. Germline V gene data show CDR1 as SGHTA and CDR2 as FQGNSA. V was clipped by 5 bases and J by 8 bases; unmatched bases: 11. CDR3 length: 17 residues. CDR3 nucleotides: TGTGCCAGCAGCCCGGGACTAGCGGGAGAGTTAACCCATGAGCAGTTCTTC. Residues: CASSPGLAGELTHEQFF.

Ten or more counts support this clonotype. The chain joins TRBV5-8 to TRBJ1-1; TRBD1 aligns across 7 bases. Losses at the gene ends were 0 bases for V and 4 bases for J; bases not matched to a gene: 3. CDR1 and CDR2 from the germline V gene are SGHTS and YDEGEE. There are 14 residues in the CDR3. CDR3 region: CASSLGRGLTEAFF. The CDR3 bases are TGTGCCAGCAGCTTGGGAAGGGGGCTCACTGAAGCTTTCTTT. The full variable domain, completed using reference TRBV5-8 and TRBJ1-1, is EAGVTQSPTHLIKTRGQQATLRCSPISGHTSVYWYQQALGLGLQFLLWYDEGEERNRGNFPPRFSGRQFPNYSSELNVNALELEDSALYLCASSLGRGLTEAFFGQGTRLTVV.

Details on this clonotype: Being one base from a much bigger clone, this may be a read error. The chain couples TRBV5-4 to TRBJ2-3; D gene unclear. CDR3 size: 11 residues. Germline V gene data show CDR1 as SGHNT and CDR2 as YYREEE (reference sequence). CDR3 sequence: CACSITDTQYF. CDR3 DNA: TGTGCCTGCAGCATAACAGATACGCAGTATTTT.